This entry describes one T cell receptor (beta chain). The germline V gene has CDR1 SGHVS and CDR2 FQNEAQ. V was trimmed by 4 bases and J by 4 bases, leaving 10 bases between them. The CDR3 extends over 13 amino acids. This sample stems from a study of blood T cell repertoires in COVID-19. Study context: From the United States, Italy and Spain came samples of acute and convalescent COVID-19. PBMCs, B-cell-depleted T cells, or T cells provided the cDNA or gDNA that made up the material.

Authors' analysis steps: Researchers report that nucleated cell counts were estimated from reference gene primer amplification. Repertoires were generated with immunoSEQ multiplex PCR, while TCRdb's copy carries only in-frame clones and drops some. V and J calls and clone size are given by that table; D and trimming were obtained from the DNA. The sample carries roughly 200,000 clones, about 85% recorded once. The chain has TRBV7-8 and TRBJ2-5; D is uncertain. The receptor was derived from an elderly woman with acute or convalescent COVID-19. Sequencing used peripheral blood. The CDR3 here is CASSWWRGETQYF. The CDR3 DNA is TGTGCCAGCAGCTGGTGGCGCGGAGAGACCCAGTACTTC.